Following are 18 T cell receptor beta chains from one sample sequenced in a study of cytomegalovirus exposure and HLA in healthy donors. The PCR employed 60 Vbeta primers together with 13 Jbeta primers. Profiling relied on immunoSEQ multiplex PCR, and the TCRdb table lists in-frame clones only, not all of them. The table shows about 200,000 clones, with 82% occurring only once. Sequencing was performed on PBMCs. Receptors originate from a man between 40 and 49 years old in good health and CMV-seropositive.

The chain links TRBV7-9 to TRBJ1-1; D may be TRBD1 (5 bases). There are 17 residues in the CDR3. Germline CDR1 SEHNR, CDR2 FQNEAQ (reference sequence). The germline V and J ends were trimmed by 0 bases and 3 bases, with 17 bases remaining between them. The CDR3 DNA is TGTGCCAGCAGCTTAGCGTTCAGGGCGGACCGTGACACTGAAGCTTTCTTT. Translating it yields CASSLAFRADRDTEAFF. Full variable domain (remainder filled in from reference TRBV7-9 and TRBJ1-1): DTGVSQNPRHKITKRGQNVTFRCDPISEHNRLYWYRQTLGQGPEFLTYFQNEAQLEKSRLLSDRFSAERPKGSFSTLEIQRTEQGDSAMYLCASSLAFRADRDTEAFFGQGTRLTVV.

The chain is built from TRBV10-1 and TRBJ2-1; a possible D gene is TRBD1 (5 bases). From germline, CDR1 is WNHNN and CDR2 SYGVQD (reference sequence). CDR3 length: 13 residues. Trimming shortened V by 4 bases and J by 6 bases, and 10 bases separated the two germline ends. The CDR3 loop is CASSGTGPNEQFF. As DNA, the CDR3 is TGCGCCAGCAGTGGAACAGGTCCCAATGAGCAGTTCTTC.

This chain connects TRBV9 to TRBJ1-5; TRBD1 aligns across 10 bases. The CDR3 is made up of 14 amino acids. Unmatched junction bases numbered 3, after V lost 3 bases and J lost 6 bases. The germline V gene has CDR1 SGDLS and CDR2 YYNGEE. DNA for the CDR3: TGTGCCAGCAGCGAGGGGACAGGGGTTCAGCCCCAGCATTTT. It yields the protein CASSEGTGVQPQHF.

The chain employs TRBV5-1 and TRBJ1-1; maybe TRBD1 (5 bases). CDR1 and CDR2 from the germline V gene are SGHRS and YFSETQ. Between the trimmed V and J ends, which lost 3 bases and 8 bases, there was a span of 11 bases. The CDR3 is 12 amino acids. The CDR3 DNA follows: TGCGCCAGCAGCTCCGAAGGGGTGGAAGCTTTCTTT. As protein: CASSSEGVEAFF. Filled out from reference TRBV5-1 and TRBJ1-1, the complete variable domain reads KAGVTQTPRYLIKTRGQQVTLSCSPISGHRSVSWYQQTPGQGLQFLFEYFSETQRNKGNFPGRFSGRQFSNSRSEMNVSTLELGDSALYLCASSSEGVEAFFGQGTRLTVV.

The rearrangement joins TRBV5-3 to TRBJ1-1, with 7 positions matching TRBD1. TRBV5-3 is flagged as an ORF with uncertain function. J was trimmed by 7 bases and V by 4 bases; bases with no gene match: 10. This CDR3 region has 14 residues. The CDR3, as DNA: TGTGCCAGAAGCGGACGTTCGACAGGGCGTGAAGCTTTCTTT. Protein product: CARSGRSTGREAFF.

The chain is built from TRBV11-2 and TRBJ2-7; 8 bases match TRBD2. The germline gives CDR1 SGHAT, CDR2 FQNNGV. V lost 1 base to trimming and J lost 4 bases; unmatched junction nucleotides: 6. The CDR3 spans 15 residues. Written as DNA, the CDR3 is TGTGCCAGCAGCTTAGGGTGGGGACTAGGATACGAGCAGTACGTC. This encodes CASSLGWGLGYEQYV.

The chain is built from TRBV10-3 and TRBJ1-3; D call uncertain. V dropped 3 bases and J dropped 0 bases, with 6 bases sitting between them. This CDR3 spans 14 amino acids. Looked up from germline, CDR1 is ENHRY and CDR2 is SYGVKD. The CDR3 sequence is CAISDGDSGNTIYF. In DNA form, the CDR3 reads TGTGCCATCAGTGATGGAGACTCTGGAAACACCATATATTTT.

This chain joins TRBV19 and TRBJ1-1; possible D gene TRBD1, 5 bases. Germline V gives CDR1 LNHDA, CDR2 SQIVND (reference sequence). CDR3 length: 14 amino acids. Deletions cut 3 bases from V and 4 bases from J, with 12 bases between. The CDR3 spells CASSMPEGPTEAFF. The CDR3 region has the DNA TGTGCCAGTAGTATGCCGGAGGGACCCACTGAAGCTTTCTTT.

This rearrangement joins TRBV18 to TRBJ1-2; maybe TRBD1 (5 bases). The CDR3 sequence is 16 residues long. Germline V gene data show CDR1 as KGHSH and CDR2 as LQKENI. Deletions cut 3 bases from V and 1 base from J, with 15 bases between. This CDR3 is CASSPQEGNFNYGYTF. DNA of the CDR3: TGTGCCAGCTCACCTCAGGAGGGGAACTTTAACTATGGCTACACCTTC.

This chain uses TRBV6-1 with TRBJ2-1; TRBD1 aligns across 10 bases. CDR1 is MNHNS, CDR2 SASEGT, per germline. The CDR3 contains 15 residues. J was trimmed by 4 bases and V by 3 bases; bases with no gene match: 3. Here the CDR3 DNA reads TGTGCCAGCAGTGACGACAGGGGGCCTTACAATGAGCAGTTCTTC. Translated, it gives CASSDDRGPYNEQFF.

This chain joins TRBV19 and TRBJ1-2; TRBD1 aligns across 8 bases. Unmatched junction bases numbered 7, after V lost 3 bases and J lost 4 bases. Germline V gene lookup returns CDR1 LNHDA and CDR2 SQIVND (reference sequence). The CDR3 totals 15 residues. The CDR3 bases are TGTGCCAGTAGTATTGTGACAGGGGACTTCTATGGCTACACCTTC. Translated: CASSIVTGDFYGYTF.

V usage is TRBV27 and J usage is TRBJ1-1; unclear D gene. This CDR3 is built from 13 residues. V lost 1 base to trimming and J lost 6 bases, with 9 bases between them. Germline V gives CDR1 MNHEY, CDR2 SMNVEV (reference sequence). The chain's CDR3 is CASSLLGVSEAFF. CDR3 sequence (DNA): TGTGCCAGCAGTTTATTAGGAGTCTCTGAAGCTTTCTTT.

The CDR3 coding sequence is TGTGCCAGCAGCCGGCGGCCCGGGGAGCTGTTTTTT. This gives the protein CASSRRPGELFF. This chain links TRBV27 with TRBJ2-2; D unresolved. Germline lookup yields CDR1 MNHEY and CDR2 SMNVEV (reference sequence). The CDR3 sequence is 12 residues long. V shed 6 bases and J shed 6 bases, with 8 bases lying between them.

This chain joins TRBV9 and TRBJ2-5; D is uncertain. The CDR3 has 15 amino acids. CDR1 is SGDLS and CDR2 is YYNGEE in the germline V gene. V was cut by 4 bases and J by 4 bases, with 17 bases left in between. CDR3 in amino acids: CASSSTGGRIETQYF. The CDR3 bases are TGTGCCAGCAGCTCCACCGGCGGTCGCATAGAGACCCAGTACTTC.

The V and J genes are TRBV28 and TRBJ1-2; D remains unclear. Between the trimmed V and J ends, which lost 2 bases and 1 base, there was a span of 11 bases. CDR3 length equals 15 residues. Germline values: CDR1 MDHEN, CDR2 SYDVKM. This CDR3 is CASSLADTLNYGYTF. The CDR3 coding sequence is TGTGCCAGCAGTTTAGCCGACACCCTTAACTATGGCTACACCTTC.

CDR3 DNA: TGTGCCAGCACCAAACAGGGTGCAGATGGCTACACCTTC. This translates into CASTKQGADGYTF. V usage is TRBV11-2 and J usage is TRBJ1-2, with a weak D call TRBD1 (6 bases). CDR1 and CDR2 (germline): SGHAT, FQNNGV. V was shortened by 7 bases and J by 6 bases, with 15 bases between the two germline ends. The CDR3 has 13 residues.

The J gene is TRBJ2-2, the V gene TRBV6-5; 8 bases fit TRBD1. Trimming removed 6 bases from V and 1 base from J; junction bases left unmatched: 4. CDR1 is MNHEY and CDR2 is SVGAGI in the germline V gene. The CDR3 length is 15 residues. CDR3 in amino acids: CASSPDRGNTGELFF. CDR3 nucleotides: TGTGCCAGCAGCCCCGACAGGGGGAACACCGGGGAGCTGTTTTTT.

The chain joins TRBV5-1 to TRBJ2-1, with 10 positions matching TRBD2. The CDR3 runs to 19 residues. The J segment lost 4 bases and the V segment lost 3 bases, leaving 16 bases of the junction unmatched. CDR1 SGHRS and CDR2 YFSETQ come from the germline V gene. The DNA for the CDR3 is TGCGCCAGCAGCTCGACGACTAGCGGGCCCCGCGGGGTATACAATGAGCAGTTCTTC. This sequence encodes CASSSTTSGPRGVYNEQFF.